The 5 T cell receptor beta chains listed next were all sequenced from one sample in a study of blood T cell repertoires in COVID-19. The protocol was immunoSEQ multiplex PCR, while the TCRdb copy is restricted to in-frame clones and leaves out a portion. The data hold about 180,000 clones, with nearly 90% observed a single time. Specimen: PBMCs or T cells enriched from blood (not recorded which). The source is a woman aged 40-49 years with acute COVID-19.

V gene TRBV20-1 combines with J gene TRBJ2-3; TRBD2 aligns across 10 bases. Germline V CDR1 and CDR2: DFQATT, SNEGSKA (reference sequence). The trim removed 3 bases at V and 5 bases at J, leaving 5 bases unmatched. The CDR3 has 14 residues. CDR3 sequence (DNA): TGCAGTGCTAGTGTCCTAGCGGGAGTAGATACGCAGTATTTT. Its translation: CSASVLAGVDTQYF.

This chain joins TRBV20-1 and TRBJ1-5, with D unresolved. The CDR3 spans 11 residues. V shed 3 bases and J shed 9 bases, with 9 bases lying between them. Germline V lookup: CDR1 DFQATT, CDR2 SNEGSKA (reference sequence). This chain's CDR3 is CSASPPGPQHF. CDR3 nucleotides: TGCAGTGCTAGTCCCCCCGGGCCCCAGCATTTT.

V usage is TRBV7-9 and J usage is TRBJ1-2, with D uncertain. Trimming removed 1 base from V and 6 bases from J, with 9 bases in between. The CDR3 is made up of 13 amino acids. Germline CDR1 and CDR2: SEHNR and FQNEAQ (reference sequence). CDR3 bases: TGTGCCAGCAGCTTAGTTACGGTCCATGGCTACACCTTC. Its translation: CASSLVTVHGYTF.

As for this clone: One junction end disagrees with the germline gene, perhaps due to a read error. The chain carries TRBV7-3 and TRBJ2-1, with TRBD2 matching over 8 bases. CDR3 length: 12 amino acids. Germline-derived CDR1 and CDR2 are SGHTA and FQGTGA. The CDR3 DNA sequence: TGTGCCAGCAGCCCCGGGGGGGGCACCTTGGTCTTC. Translation gives CASSPGGGTLVF.

The CDR3: CASSDGGPPSMTNYGYTF. CDR3 in DNA: TGTGCCAGCAGTGATGGGGGCCCACCGTCCATGACTAACTATGGCTACACCTTC. The V gene is TRBV2, the J gene TRBJ1-2; D is perhaps TRBD1 (6 bases). The CDR3 runs 18 residues. V was trimmed by 3 bases and J by 0 bases, leaving 20 bases between them. Germline V CDR1 and CDR2: SNHLY, FYNNEI.